These T cell receptor beta chains were read from a single sample in a study of blood T cell repertoires in COVID-19. TCRdb's table, derived via immunoSEQ multiplex PCR, lists solely in-frame clones and lacks some. The sample records around 250,000 clones, approximately 88% being singletons. The specimen was PBMCs or T cells enriched from blood (not recorded which). The receptor source for this set is a woman aged 40 to 50 who had been exposed to COVID-19. CDR3s include the opening cysteine and the closing phenylalanine or tryptophan. Fields, in order: V gene, clone size, D gene, J gene, CDR3 DNA, CDR3 protein. The D gene is left open where the match is weak. Rows give clone size only sometimes, using once, few, many, or a class for an expanded clone.

>TRBV29-1|NA|TRBD2|TRBJ2-1
TGCAGCACCCGCGGGGGGTCCAACAATGAGCAGTTCTTC
CSTRGGSNNEQFF
>TRBV5-1|NA|TRBD1|TRBJ2-3
TGCGCCAGCAGCTTGGCCGGGACAGGTTCGCGCGCTACGCAGTATTTT
CASSLAGTGSRATQYF
>TRBV7-9|NA|TRBD1|TRBJ1-6
TGTGCCAGCAGCAAACCGGGACAGCAAAATTCACCCCTCCACTTT
CASSKPGQQNSPLHF
>TRBV30|few|TRBD1|TRBJ1-5
TGTGCCTGGAGTGTTACAGGGGGTCGACAGCCCCAGCATTTT
CAWSVTGGRQPQHF
>TRBV9|NA|NA|TRBJ2-3
TGTGCCAGCAGCGTAGACAGGGAAGCAACAGATACGCAGTATTTT
CASSVDREATDTQYF
>TRBV27|NA|NA|TRBJ1-6
TGTGCCAGCAGTCCCTGGACAGACCGTTCACCCCTCCACTTT
CASSPWTDRSPLHF
>TRBV5-5|NA|NA|TRBJ1-4
TGTGCCAGCAGCCTGTGGTCCAGGTTGAATGAAAAACTGTTTTTT
CASSLWSRLNEKLFF
>TRBV6-6|many|NA|TRBJ2-7
TGTGCCAGCAGTTACTCAGGGGACTACGAGCAGTACTTC
CASSYSGDYEQYF
>TRBV5-4|NA|TRBD1|TRBJ1-2
TGTGCCAGCAGGGATGGACAGGGGCCTGGCTATGGCTACACCTTC
CASRDGQGPGYGYTF
>TRBV28|NA|NA|TRBJ1-2
TGTGCCAGCAGTTTAAGCGGACAGAACTATGGCTACACCTTC
CASSLSGQNYGYTF
>TRBV5-4|NA|NA|TRBJ1-1
TGTGCCAGCAGCTTGGCCTCAGCGGTGGAGACTGAAGCTTTCTTT
CASSLASAVETEAFF
>TRBV6-5|NA|NA|TRBJ1-1
TGTGCCAGCAGGTCCCCGGGAGACACTGAAGCTTTCTTT
CASRSPGDTEAFF
>TRBV10-3|NA|NA|TRBJ2-5
TGTGCCATCAGTGAGTCCCGTGAGACCCAGTACTTC
CAISESRETQYF
>TRBV18|NA|NA|TRBJ1-1
TGTGCCAGCTCACCAAATCAGGGACAGAACACTGAAGCTTTCTTT
CASSPNQGQNTEAFF
>TRBV4-3|NA|NA|TRBJ1-2
TGCGCCAGCAGCCAAGAAGTAGGGGTCCATGGCTACACCTTC
CASSQEVGVHGYTF
>TRBV7-3|once|TRBD1|TRBJ1-1
TGTGCCAGCAGGGCAGGGGGCTTCGTCACTGAAGCTTTCTTT
CASRAGGFVTEAFF
>TRBV7-2|NA|NA|TRBJ1-5
TGTGCCAGCAGCCCCCGGGATCGTAATCAGCCCCAGCATTTT
CASSPRDRNQPQHF
>TRBV7-8|NA|NA|TRBJ1-2
TGTGCCAGCAGCAAAGGGACCCTCAGGGGATCGGGGGGCTACACCTTC
CASSKGTLRGSGGYTF
>TRBV27|NA|NA|TRBJ2-1
TGTGCCAGCAGTGCCAGGGGCACCTCCTACAATGAGCAGTTCTTC
CASSARGTSYNEQFF
>TRBV5-1|NA|NA|TRBJ1-1
TGCGCCAGCAGCTTGGGTACAGGGAACACTGAAGCTTTCTTT
CASSLGTGNTEAFF
>TRBV11-3|NA|TRBD1|TRBJ2-3
TGTGCCAGCAGCCGCGGGACAGGCCCGGCAGATACGCAGTATTTT
CASSRGTGPADTQYF
>TRBV5-5|NA|TRBD1|TRBJ1-5
TGTGCCAGCAGCTTGGGCAGGGGGAGCTCGTATAGCAATCAGCCCCAGCATTTT
CASSLGRGSSYSNQPQHF
>TRBV10-3|NA|NA|TRBJ1-6
TGTGCCATCAGTGAGTCTGGGAGCTCCTATAATTCACCCCTCCACTTT
CAISESGSSYNSPLHF
>TRBV7-8|NA|TRBD1|TRBJ1-2
TGTGCCAGCAGCTCGGACAGGGCCAACTATGGCTACACCTTC
CASSSDRANYGYTF
>TRBV7-8|NA|TRBD1|TRBJ1-2
TGTGCCAGCAGCTTCCTAGCCCGGGACAGCAATTACTATGGCTACACCTTC
CASSFLARDSNYYGYTF
>TRBV7-3|NA|NA|TRBJ1-2
TGTGCCAGCAGCTTAGAGGGAGTCTATGGCTACACCTTC
CASSLEGVYGYTF
>TRBV12-5|few|TRBD1|TRBJ2-3
TGTGCTAGCACACAGGGGCCCCCCGCAGATACGCAGTATTTT
CASTQGPPADTQYF